This T cell receptor (beta chain) appears in the sequencing data of a study of blood T cell repertoires in COVID-19 (dated by TCRdb to about 2020). Broadly, across the study: Collaborator samples came from the United States, Italy and Spain and covered acute and convalescent phases of COVID-19. Where available, HLA class I and class II types were taken from metadata supplied by the sample provider and were not determined by assay-based typing. Subjects who had been exposed to COVID-19, were actively infected with it, or had recovered from it provided the deeply sampled blood TCRbeta repertoires that made up the dataset. The prospective study material was composed of cDNA or gDNA derived from T cells, B-cell-depleted T cells, or PBMCs. Sample metadata almost always included a de-identified subject ID, COVID-19 status, age in years and sex. The repertoires were released in a freely available public database intended as a resource for research on the immune response to SARS-CoV-2. The samples were drawn from the first 160 participants of the ongoing ImmuneRACE study and from 950 to 1,500 subjects provided by 6 global collaborators. The paper as a whole reports these results and caveats: The quantity of clinical and demographic metadata differed by source and by participant and was supplied without curation.

Collaborating institutions collected whole blood in K2EDTA tubes following their own protocols. For TCRbeta analysis, collaborator samples were shipped as frozen whole blood, as isolated PBMCs, or as DNA extracted from either sample type. TCRbeta CDR3 regions were amplified from genomic DNA using the immunoSEQ Assay, a bias-controlled multiplex PCR. The paper's processing steps were these. Nucleated cell counts per sample were estimated from amplification of reference gene primers within the assay. Sequence reads were collapsed and filtered to measure the absolute abundance of every unique TCRbeta CDR3 rearrangement. Productive Simpson clonality was computed per sample as the square root of Simpson's diversity index over productive rearrangements. TCRdb provides this immuneACCESS table in a form limited to in-frame rearrangements. Some clones are lacking; in checked studies, under half of them reflect an unresolved V gene, and why the rest are absent is not known. V and J calls and clone size follow that table, whereas D and trimming were derived from the DNA. Across this sample there are 300,000 to 450,000 clones, with around 84% seen only once. The ten top clones hold approximately 3.6% of the sample.

As regards this clone: Its antigen is unknown. Base qualities are not at hand, and no much larger clone is one base apart.

The CDR3 runs 14 amino acids, cysteine and phenylalanine included. Just CDR3 DNA is preserved here, 42 bases in frame from base 1. CDR1 SGHRS and CDR2 YFSETQ are derived from the germline V gene. V ends up 5 bases short and J 8 bases short, with an unmatched junction base count of 8. This sequence originates from a woman in her late teens or twenties with acute or convalescent COVID-19. Specimen: peripheral blood. The chain is made from TRBV5-1 and TRBJ2-1; 9 central bases correspond to TRBD1. The encoded CDR3 is CASSNPDRGDEQFF. In nucleotide form, the sequence is TGCGCCAGCAGTAACCCGGACAGGGGAGATGAGCAGTTCTTC.